The 2 T cell receptor beta chains below all came from one sample that was sequenced in a study of blood T cell repertoires in COVID-19. Here immunoSEQ multiplex PCR was the method, and the copy in TCRdb shows in-frame clones only, minus some. The table includes 150,000 to 200,000 clones, more than 80% detected once. Sequencing was done on a sample of peripheral blood. The receptors were gathered from an elderly woman with COVID-19, enrolled during active disease.

This clone was observed a few times. The chain links TRBV4-1 to TRBJ1-2; TRBD1 aligns across 7 bases. CDR1 MGHRA and CDR2 YSYEKL come from the germline V gene. V trimming: 6 bases; J trimming: 3 bases; junction bases outside the gene matches: 10. The CDR3 spans 15 residues. As DNA, the CDR3 is TGCGCCAGCAGAAAGGGGATTGGGACAGACTATGGCTACACCTTC. Its protein is CASRKGIGTDYGYTF.

The rearrangement joins TRBV10-3 to TRBJ2-7, with TRBD1 identical over 9 bases. Per germline, CDR1 ENHRY and CDR2 SYGVKD. The CDR3 extends over 17 amino acids. V shed 0 bases, J shed 3 bases, and the junction held 9 bases outside the gene matches. The CDR3 bases are TGTGCCATCAGTGAGTCCCCTACCCCGGGACAGGGCTACGAGCAGTACTTC. It translates to CAISESPTPGQGYEQYF.